A single sample gave rise to the 21 T cell receptor beta chains below, sequenced in a study of cytotoxic CD8 clonotypes in ibrutinib-treated CLL. The data were produced by immunoSEQ multiplex PCR, yet TCRdb's version contains in-frame clones alone and is incomplete. The sample holds about 130,000 clones, about 80% seen once. This specimen consisted of PBMCs, obtained after 12 months of ibrutinib treatment. These receptor sequences come from a human donor with chronic lymphocytic leukemia.

This chain joins TRBV30 and TRBJ2-7; the D gene is possibly TRBD2 (5 bases). V was clipped by 3 bases and J by 6 bases, with 15 bases between them. This CDR3 has 13 amino acids. The V gene's germline CDR1 is GTSNPN and CDR2 SVGIG (reference sequence). DNA of the CDR3: TGTGCCTGGAGACCGAATACTAGTGGCGAGCAGTACTTC. Encoded protein: CAWRPNTSGEQYF.

The chain carries TRBV18 and TRBJ2-5; D perhaps matches TRBD1 (6 bases). Germline V gene data show CDR1 as KGHSH and CDR2 as LQKENI. V lost 1 base to trimming and J lost 5 bases, with 17 bases between them. This CDR3 region has 16 residues. CDR3 sequence: CASSPLTGFLGETQYF. The CDR3 DNA reads as TGTGCCAGCTCACCACTAACAGGGTTCCTTGGGGAGACCCAGTACTTC.

This clone was observed a few times. The CDR3 DNA reads TGCAGCGTTCCGGACAGGGGTTATGGCTACACCTTC. Its protein product is CSVPDRGYGYTF. This chain uses TRBV29-1 with TRBJ1-2; TRBD1 matches at 9 bases. This CDR3 has 12 residues. The junction had 3 bases not matched to a gene; V was cut back by 5 bases and J by 5 bases. From germline, CDR1 is SQVTM and CDR2 ANQGSEA.

The chain has TRBV7-8 and TRBJ2-1, with 7 bases aligning to TRBD2. V lost 5 bases to trimming and J lost 1 base; unmatched junction nucleotides: 5. The CDR3 covers 15 residues. CDR1 and CDR2 (germline): SGHVS, FQNEAQ. The CDR3: CASSPTSDSYNEQFF. For the CDR3, the DNA is TGTGCCAGCAGCCCTACTAGCGATTCCTACAATGAGCAGTTCTTC.

The chain employs TRBV5-6 and TRBJ1-2; a possible D gene is TRBD1 (6 bases). This CDR3 comprises 15 residues. Germline CDR1 SGHDT, CDR2 YYEEEE. Trimming took 5 bases from V and 6 from J, leaving 20 bases between them. As DNA, the CDR3 is TGTGCCAGCAGAACCGGGTCAGGGGATCGGAATGGCTACACCTTC. Protein: CASRTGSGDRNGYTF.

This chain joins TRBV6-4 and TRBJ2-7; D is perhaps TRBD2 (6 bases). The V end was cut by 0 bases, the J end by 7 bases, with 10 bases between. Germline V CDR1 and CDR2: MRHNA, SNTAGT. This CDR3 has 13 residues. CDR3: CASSDSIGREQYF. CDR3 nucleotide sequence: TGTGCCAGCAGTGACTCTATAGGGAGGGAGCAGTACTTC.

V and J are TRBV6-6 and TRBJ1-1; 8 nucleotides match TRBD1. J was trimmed by 1 base and V by 6 bases; bases with no gene match: 4. The CDR3 loop spans 14 amino acids. Germline CDR1 and CDR2: MNHNY and SVGAGI (reference sequence). The CDR3 loop reads CASSWTGRNTEAFF. As DNA, the CDR3 is TGTGCCAGCAGCTGGACAGGGCGGAACACTGAAGCTTTCTTT.

The sample holds a few counts of this clone. This chain connects TRBV7-9 to TRBJ2-1; D uncertain. The CDR3 length is 14 residues. V lost 2 bases to trimming and J lost 4 bases, with 9 bases between them. CDR1 and CDR2 from the germline V gene are SEHNR and FQNEAQ (reference sequence). CDR3 sequence (DNA): TGTGCCAGCAGCTTAATTAGTGTTTACAATGAGCAGTTCTTC. It encodes CASSLISVYNEQFF.

The chain links TRBV7-2 to TRBJ2-7; no clear D gene. The V gene lost 5 bases and the J gene lost 3 bases, with 8 bases spanning the gap. Germline-derived CDR1 and CDR2 are SGHTA and FQGNSA. The length of the CDR3 is 12 residues. Here the CDR3 DNA reads TGTGCCAGCAGCCGAGTGATCTACGAGCAGTACTTC. Translating gives CASSRVIYEQYF.

This chain links TRBV21-1 with TRBJ1-1; whether TRBD1, the table's D call, matches the DNA was not checked. TRBV21-1 counts as a pseudogene. The CDR3 consists of 13 residues. This CDR3 is CASWGLSNTEAFF. Here the CDR3 DNA reads TGTGCCAGCTGGGGGCTTTCGAACACTGAAGCTTTCTTT.

The genes are TRBV9 and TRBJ2-1; D may be TRBD2 (5 bases). Germline V CDR1 and CDR2: SGDLS, YYNGEE. V lost 0 bases, J lost 3 bases, and 10 bases lay in between. The CDR3 runs to 15 residues. CDR3 nucleotide sequence: TGTGCCAGCAGCGTAGAGTCGGGAAGCTACAATGAGCAGTTCTTC. Translation: CASSVESGSYNEQFF.

Only one count was recorded for this clone. The chain couples TRBV6-1 to TRBJ2-2, with TRBD2 identical over 10 bases. V lost 6 bases and J lost 6; bases outside the gene matches: 7. The CDR3 extends over 15 amino acids. CDR1 MNHNS and CDR2 SASEGT come from the germline V gene. CDR3 protein: CASSQLAGNPGELFF. In DNA form, the CDR3 reads TGTGCCAGCAGCCAACTAGCGGGGAATCCCGGGGAGCTGTTTTTT.

This rearrangement joins TRBV14 to TRBJ2-4, with TRBD2 as a possible D gene (5 bases). The germline CDR1 and CDR2 sequences are SGHDN and FVKESK. CDR3 length equals 13 residues. The V and J ends lost 3 bases and 9 bases respectively, with 12 bases between them. The CDR3 sequence: CASSQELVTIQYF. For the CDR3, the DNA is TGTGCCAGCAGCCAGGAACTAGTTACCATTCAGTACTTC.

This clone was counted between two and nine times. This chain connects TRBV2 to TRBJ1-1, with D unclear. The CDR3 length is 11 residues. CDR1 is SNHLY, CDR2 FYNNEI, per germline. Trimming took 6 bases from V and 9 from J, leaving 11 bases between them. The CDR3 bases are TGTGCCAGCAGGGCTGAAACCAAAGCTTTCTTT. This codes for CASRAETKAFF. Together with reference TRBV2 and TRBJ1-1, the CDR3 gives the full variable domain: EPEVTQTPSHQVTQMGQEVILRCVPISNHLYFYWYRQILGQKVEFLVSFYNNEISEKSEIFDDQFSVERPDGSNFTLKIRSTKLEDSAMYFCASRAETKAFFGQGTRLTVV.

The chain is built from TRBV11-3 and TRBJ2-5; maybe TRBD1 (6 bases). Germline CDR1 SGHNT, CDR2 YENEEA. Trimming left V 4 bases short and J 1 base short, with 10 bases between. The CDR3 totals 14 residues. Here the CDR3 DNA reads TGTGCCAGCAGCTCTGGGACACTCCAAGAGACCCAGTACTTC. As protein: CASSSGTLQETQYF.

The chain links TRBV14 to TRBJ2-3; maybe TRBD2 (5 bases). The germline V and J ends were trimmed by 0 bases and 7 bases, with 17 bases remaining between them. CDR3 length: 16 residues. Germline V gene lookup returns CDR1 SGHDN and CDR2 FVKESK. CDR3 amino acids: CASSQDASYPGNTQYF. CDR3 bases: TGTGCCAGCAGCCAAGACGCGTCGTACCCCGGGAATACGCAGTATTTT.

The chain couples TRBV27 to TRBJ2-7, with 12 bases identical to TRBD2. Losses at the gene ends were 5 bases for V and 1 base for J; bases not matched to a gene: 3. This CDR3 has 15 amino acids. CDR1 is MNHEY, CDR2 SMNVEV, per germline (reference sequence). The CDR3 reads CASSELAGGSYEQYF. The CDR3 DNA is TGTGCCAGCAGTGAACTAGCGGGAGGATCCTACGAGCAGTACTTC.

The CDR3 is CASSLETGTVRNTGELFF. The CDR3 nucleotides are TGCGCCAGCAGCTTGGAGACAGGGACGGTTCGTAACACCGGGGAGCTGTTTTTT. This rearrangement joins TRBV5-1 to TRBJ2-2; 7 positions match TRBD1. The CDR3 sequence is 18 residues long. Germline V CDR1 and CDR2: SGHRS, YFSETQ. J gave up 2 bases and V 0 bases, and 10 bases lay outside the gene matches.

The chain carries TRBV5-4 and TRBJ2-5; the match to TRBD2 covers 8 bases. Unmatched junction bases numbered 4, after V lost 1 base and J lost 2 bases. The V gene's germline CDR1 is SGHNT and CDR2 YYREEE (reference sequence). This CDR3 has 15 residues. The CDR3: CASSLLVAGQETQYF. In DNA, the CDR3 is TGTGCCAGCAGCTTGCTGGTAGCGGGGCAAGAGACCCAGTACTTC. Variable domain in full (rest from reference TRBV5-4 and TRBJ2-5): ETGVTQSPTHLIKTRGQQVTLRCSSQSGHNTVSWYQQALGQGPQFIFQYYREEENGRGNFPPRFSGLQFPNYSSELNVNALELDDSALYLCASSLLVAGQETQYFGPGTRLLVL.

The chain uses TRBV15 and TRBJ2-1; D is ambiguous. The CDR3 sequence is 14 residues long. Germline loops: CDR1 LNHNV, CDR2 YYDKDF (reference sequence). Trimming pared 0 bases from V and 4 bases from J, leaving 7 bases between. The CDR3 is CATSRDPPYNEQFF. CDR3 in DNA: TGTGCCACCAGCAGAGACCCGCCATACAATGAGCAGTTCTTC.

This sequence joins TRBV7-9 and TRBJ1-1; no firm D call. The length of the CDR3 is 13 residues. The germline V gene encodes CDR1 SEHNR and CDR2 FQNEAQ (reference sequence). V was trimmed by 5 bases and J by 4 bases, leaving 11 bases between them. The chain's CDR3 is CASSPEPGTEAFF. CDR3 nucleotides: TGTGCCAGCAGCCCAGAGCCGGGCACTGAAGCTTTCTTT.